This entry describes one TCR beta chain. The data derive from a study of blood T cell repertoires in COVID-19. Background on the study: T cells, B-cell-depleted T cells, or PBMCs provided the cDNA or gDNA that served as material.

Only in-frame clones appear in the TCRdb table, and some are missing; sequencing was by immunoSEQ multiplex PCR. This table holds 200,000 to 250,000 clones, around 80% found once. This CDR3 contains 15 residues. The germline V gene has CDR1 LNHDA and CDR2 SQIVND (reference sequence). The ends lost 6 bases at V and 7 bases at J; junction bases unmatched: 9. The chain has TRBV19 and TRBJ1-4; 9 nucleotides align to TRBD1. The source material was peripheral blood. This sequence was found in a woman of 80 years or more with active or convalescent COVID-19. CDR3 loop: CASRSLDRGGEKLFF. CDR3 DNA: TGTGCCAGTAGATCTCTCGACAGGGGGGGTGAAAAACTGTTTTTT.